This T cell receptor beta chain was captured by sequencing in a study of molecular identifiers for immune sequencing clone quantification. This CDR3 contains 11 residues. Germline CDR1 SNHLY, CDR2 FYNNEI. Trimming cost V 8 bases and J 3 bases; bases outside gene matches: 1. General study findings and limits: Identical TCR molecules can share a barcode, and this sharing could underestimate highly expanded clone sizes.

TCRdb recomputed calls from the PCR reads with MiXCR, one row per CDR3 protein. The table records 5,600 or so distinct CDR3 sequences, roughly 15% of them present only once. This clonotype is medium-sized. No antigen is known for it. The sample taken for sequencing was naive CD8+ T cells from blood, with Jurkat cell RNA spiked in. As to subset: FACS-sorted CD8+CD4-CCR7+CD45RA+ naive T cells. The gene calls are TRBV2 and TRBJ2-7; 7 bases match TRBD1. This receptor was taken from a human donor in good health. Some libraries in this study had Jurkat cell RNA spiked in. CDR3 in DNA: TGTGCCAGCGGGGACAGCTACGAGCAGTACTTC. This translates into CASGDSYEQYF.